This T cell receptor beta chain was sequenced for a study of T cells in Graves' hyperthyroidism and ophthalmopathy. The J segment lost 1 base and the V segment lost 0 bases, leaving 4 bases of the junction unmatched. Germline lookup yields CDR1 DFQATT and CDR2 SNEGSKA (reference sequence). This CDR3 is built from 15 residues. RNA transcripts provided the source from which TCR beta CDR3 regions were amplified. Primed by the HTBI set, a first-round RT-PCR was run on the TCR CDR3. TCRdb processed the multiplex PCR reads anew with MiXCR; each CDR3 protein has one entry. The data show just under 750,000 distinct CDR3 sequences, with just over 35% seen just once and more than 25% held by the top ten.

This sequence joins TRBV20-1 and TRBJ2-7; 9 bases are shared with TRBD1. The receptor comes from a woman in her forties with Graves' hyperthyroidism. The sequenced sample was blood. The CDR3 reads CSARDHGQGSYEQYF. The CDR3 nucleotides are TGCAGTGCTAGAGATCACGGACAGGGGTCCTACGAGCAGTACTTC.